The 13 T cell receptor beta chains in this list originate from one sample, sequenced in a study of tumor-infiltrating lymphocytes in primary liver carcinoma. From around 20-30 mg of unsorted bulk tissue, DNA and RNA were co-extracted together. Starting from around 0.45 ug of total RNA, TCR beta cDNA was produced with a primer in the constant region. Three rounds of nested multiplex PCR with slightly modified ARM-PCR produced TCR beta libraries. Use of TRBV1-TRBV30 forward primers with a C-beta reverse primer characterized the first two PCR rounds, which lasted around 9 cycles each. Each CDR3 protein is one row after TCRdb ran MiXCR on the multiplex PCR reads. The sample lists about 84,000 distinct CDR3 sequences, 72% occurring once. The sample taken for sequencing was liver tumor tissue from sampling region 1. The subset: tumor region T1, superior pole. All receptors come from a man aged 40-49 years with primary liver carcinoma and hepatitis B virus infection.

This clonotype appeared many times. The V call is TRBV5-4, the J call TRBJ1-2, with D possibly TRBD1 on 6 matching bases. In germline, CDR1 is SGHNT, CDR2 YYREEE (reference sequence). V lost 1 base and J 7 bases, leaving 14 bases between the germline ends. The CDR3 consists of 14 residues. The DNA for the CDR3 is TGTGCCAGCAGCTTGCGGGGGGGCCTTGGTGGCTACACCTTC. This translates into CASSLRGGLGGYTF. The full variable domain, completed using reference TRBV5-4 and TRBJ1-2, is ETGVTQSPTHLIKTRGQQVTLRCSSQSGHNTVSWYQQALGQGPQFIFQYYREEENGRGNFPPRFSGLQFPNYSSELNVNALELDDSALYLCASSLRGGLGGYTFGSGTRLTVV.

The genes are TRBV29-1 and TRBJ1-1; tentative D call: TRBD1 (5 bases). The CDR3 totals 14 residues. The germline gives CDR1 SQVTM, CDR2 ANQGSEA. The CDR3: CSAQLRGDGTEAFF. The CDR3 coding sequence is TGCAGTGCCCAACTACGGGGGGATGGCACTGAAGCTTTCTTT.

Comment on this clonotype: An end of the junction does not agree with germline; a read error may underlie this. The chain recombines TRBV11-2 with TRBJ2-1; 12 nucleotides align to TRBD2. Germline V lookup: CDR1 SGHAT, CDR2 FQNNGV. The CDR3 loop spans 18 amino acids. CDR3 sequence reads: CACSFPRLAGEPYNEQFF. CDR3 nucleotide sequence: TGTGCCTGCAGCTTCCCTCGACTAGCGGGAGAGCCCTACAATGAGCAGTTCTTC.

Comment on this clonotype: This CDR3 is missing its conserved last phenylalanine or tryptophan, likely due to a read error. The DNA is omitted, as the CDR3 cannot be located on it reliably, and the CDR3 follows TCRdb's listing. The chain combines TRBV12-3 or TRBV12-4 with TRBJ2-7. Including both end residues, the CDR3 is 11 amino acids long. The CDR3 protein is CASSISYEQHS.

With respect to this clonotype: The limits of the CDR3 on the DNA are not certain, so only TCRdb's listed CDR3 is given. CDR3 amino acids: CSVILNRGSNYGCTF. The genes are TRBV29-1 and TRBJ1-2; the table's D call TRBD1 went unverified against the DNA. CDR1 is SQVTM, CDR2 ANQGSEA, per germline. The CDR3 comprises 15 residues, both ends counted.

Regarding this clonotype: An end of the junction differs from the germline gene, which may be a read error. The genes are TRBV6-6 and TRBJ1-5, with a weak D call TRBD1 (5 bases). The germline V gene encodes CDR1 MNHNY and CDR2 SVGAGI (reference sequence). The CDR3 loop spans 13 amino acids. CDR3 sequence: CASGDGSSQPQHF. The CDR3 region has the DNA TGTGCCAGCGGGGACGGTAGCAGTCAGCCCCAGCATTTT.

On this clonotype itself: The junction shows a germline mismatch at one end, possibly a read error. This chain links TRBV12-3 or TRBV12-4 with TRBJ1-6; 7 bases fit TRBD1. The CDR3 length is 15 residues. CDR3 in DNA: TGTGCCAGTAATTCCACGACAGGGCGTAATTCACCCCGCCACTTT. The encoded protein is CASNSTTGRNSPRHF.

This clonotype was recorded once. This may be a read error, as it is one base from a much larger clone. The DNA of the CDR3 is TGTGCCAGCAGCTATGATGAAAAACTGTTTTTT. This gives the protein CASSYDEKLFF. The genes are TRBV7-9 and TRBJ1-4, with D unclear. The V end lost 4 bases, the J end lost 6 bases, and 3 bases lay between the germline ends. This CDR3 has 11 residues. The germline V gene encodes CDR1 SEHNR and CDR2 FQNEAQ (reference sequence).

Note on this clonotype: A read error may account for a junction end that differs from germline. The V and J genes are TRBV6-5 and TRBJ2-3; weak D call: TRBD1 (5 bases). CDR1 is MNHEY and CDR2 is SVGAGI in the germline V gene. The CDR3 has 13 residues. The CDR3 DNA reads TGTACCAGCAGGAAAACAAGGGGCGCGACGCAGTATTTT. Protein product: CTSRKTRGATQYF.

This clonotype was seen a single time. A much larger clone sits a single nucleotide away, making a read error possible. This chain joins TRBV4-2 and TRBJ2-3, with no clear D. Germline loops: CDR1 LGHNA, CDR2 YNFKEQ. V was shortened by 0 bases and J by 6 bases, with 10 bases between the two germline ends. This CDR3 has 14 residues. The CDR3 region has the DNA TGTGCCAGCAGCCAAGACTTCAGCGAGGATACGCAGTATTTT. Translated: CASSQDFSEDTQYF.

This clonotype appeared many times. The rearrangement links TRBV29-1 to TRBJ2-1; D gene uncertain. CDR1 SQVTM and CDR2 ANQGSEA come from the germline V gene. The CDR3 sequence is 14 residues long. V was cut by 4 bases and J by 6 bases, with 16 bases left in between. The CDR3 region is CSVARTPQFNEQFF. The CDR3 DNA is TGCAGCGTTGCCCGGACGCCTCAATTCAATGAGCAGTTCTTC.

The chain carries TRBV10-2 and TRBJ2-1, with 9 positions matching TRBD2. CDR1 is WSHSY and CDR2 is SAAADI in the germline V gene. This CDR3 has 17 amino acids. After removal of 6 bases from V and 1 base from J, the junction contained 10 bases not matched to a gene. In nucleotides, the CDR3 is TGCGCCAGCAGATTTGCGGGAGGGGTGAGATCCTACAATGAGCAGTTCTTC. Amino acid sequence: CASRFAGGVRSYNEQFF.

This clonotype was found a few times. The CDR3 here is CSADQETQYF. In nucleotides, the CDR3 is TGCAGCGCTGATCAAGAGACCCAGTACTTC. The chain carries TRBV29-1 and TRBJ2-5; D remains ambiguous. The CDR3 extends over 10 amino acids. The germline V gene encodes CDR1 SQVTM and CDR2 ANQGSEA. V was clipped by 7 bases and J by 2 bases, with 5 bases between them.